This T cell receptor beta chain was observed in a study of post-analysis software for immune sequencing data. Study-wide points: Controls' normalized Chao1 diversity significantly exceeded that of multiple sclerosis patients. Patients had higher frequencies than controls of five or six TRBV segments, including TRBV5-6, TRBV5-1 and TRBV20-1. Under F measure analysis, samples from one preparation batch co-clustered strongly.

Germline CDR1 and CDR2: SGHDN and FVKESK. This CDR3 has 16 residues. V dropped 1 base and J dropped 0 bases, with 12 bases sitting between them. Tagging with unique molecular identifiers was a feature of the TCR beta cDNA libraries. T cells, 1 to 10 million of them, yielded some 500,000 cDNA molecules. One entry per CDR3 protein results from TCRdb running MiXCR on the PCR reads. The repertoire consists of hundreds of thousands of distinct CDR3 sequences, with approximately 30% occurring once and the leading ten covering around 0.55%. Remarks on this clonotype: Its antigen is as yet unknown.

The sample was blood. The TCR was taken from a girl aged 10-17 years with multiple sclerosis. The chain couples TRBV14 to TRBJ1-1, with D possibly being TRBD1 (6 bases). The CDR3 here is CASSQALEGVNTEAFF. DNA of the CDR3: TGTGCCAGCAGCCAAGCGCTTGAGGGGGTGAACACTGAAGCTTTCTTT.